The rows below give T cell receptor beta chains drawn from one sample of a study of immune evolution from preneoplasia to lung adenocarcinoma. Data came from immunoSEQ multiplex PCR; TCRdb stores just in-frame clones and leaves some out. The repertoire holds 5,500 to 6,000 clones, about 68% seen once, with over 9% in the top ten. Material: FFPE lung adenocarcinoma in situ tissue. These receptors were obtained from a person aged 55-80 years with lung adenocarcinoma. The conserved cysteine and the conserved F or W are not part of the CDR3 here. A D gene is named only where the DNA matches it firmly.

J | D | V | CDR3
TRBJ2-3 | TRBD1 | TRBV5-1 | ASSSGQGIDTQY
TRBJ1-1 | NA | TRBV7-9 | ASSWGEATRTEAF
TRBJ2-7 | TRBD2 | TRBV9 | ASSPGTSGRSTYEQY
TRBJ1-2 | NA | TRBV11-3 | ASGRGGADYGYT
TRBJ2-7 | NA | TRBV19 | ASSTSTGLAYEQY
TRBJ2-5 | NA | TRBV15 | ATSRGDVWGAETQY
TRBJ2-5 | NA | TRBV5-8 | ASSDRDGSQETQY
TRBJ2-3 | TRBD1 | TRBV5-1 | ASSPGQGRTDTQY
TRBJ2-3 | NA | TRBV11-2 | ASSLEADDTQY
TRBJ1-2 | NA | TRBV5-4 | ASSLVGRTLHGYT
TRBJ1-5 | NA | TRBV6-1 | ASRSQGQGVQPQH
TRBJ2-5 | NA | TRBV11-2 | ASSFVGGWETQY
TRBJ2-7 | NA | TRBV5-3 | ASSWTAGSSYEQY
TRBJ2-5 | TRBD2 | TRBV9 | ASSTGGTVETQY
TRBJ1-2 | NA | TRBV5-4 | ASSRDGSRGYT
TRBJ2-7 | TRBD1 | TRBV28 | AAGQAYEQY
TRBJ1-3 | NA | TRBV5-1 | ASKLDSAPNTIY
TRBJ2-1 | NA | TRBV10-2 | ASSEELNEQF
TRBJ1-6 | NA | TRBV11-2 | ASSSSPGGSDRHNSPLH